This is a list of T cell receptor beta chains from one sample in a study of T-cell reconstitution after alpha-beta-depleted transplantation in children. TCRdb re-derived calls from the PCR reads in MiXCR, one entry per CDR3 protein. The sample holds fewer than 350,000 distinct CDR3 sequences, less than 9.5% seen once. The sample in question was peripheral blood, obtained 360 days after TCRalphabeta/CD19-depleted stem cell transplant. These receptors were collected from a female patient aged 2 to 10 who had a stem cell transplant for Fanconi anemia, so the T cells may come from the graft donor. CDR3s include the opening cysteine and the closing phenylalanine or tryptophan. A D gene is named only where the DNA matches it firmly. Clone size appears in some rows only: once, few, many, or a class for an expanded clone.

D: TRBD2; J: TRBJ2-3; V: TRBV20-1; size: many; CDR3: CSAGTSGYQYF; DNA: TGCAGTGCGGGGACTAGCGGTTATCAGTATTTT
D: NA; J: TRBJ1-5; V: TRBV6-5; size: NA; CDR3: CASGDNQPQHF; DNA: TGTGCCAGTGGGGACAATCAGCCCCAGCATTTT
D: TRBD1; J: TRBJ1-2; V: TRBV7-2; size: NA; CDR3: CASSPWTGAERGYGYTF; DNA: TGTGCCAGCAGCCCATGGACAGGGGCGGAGAGGGGCTATGGCTACACCTTC
D: NA; J: TRBJ2-2; V: TRBV4-2; size: few; CDR3: CASSQDLLFLRSPNTGELFF; DNA: TGTGCCAGCAGCCAAGATCTCCTTTTCCTCCGGTCACCGAACACCGGGGAGCTGTTTTTT
D: NA; J: TRBJ1-1; V: TRBV7-9; size: NA; CDR3: CASSFTTGFTTEAFF; DNA: TGTGCCAGCAGCTTTACGACAGGTTTCACGACTGAAGCTTTCTTT
D: NA; J: TRBJ1-2; V: TRBV2; size: many; CDR3: CASRPEERHGYTF; DNA: TGTGCCAGCAGACCCGAGGAGCGCCATGGCTACACCTTC
D: TRBD2; J: TRBJ2-5; V: TRBV6-4; size: NA; CDR3: CASSELVAGAAETQYF; DNA: TGTGCCAGCAGTGAACTCGTAGCGGGAGCGGCGGAGACCCAGTACTTC
D: TRBD1; J: TRBJ1-2; V: TRBV6-1; size: many; CDR3: CASRSGTGLSPSYGYTF; DNA: TGTGCCAGCAGGTCGGGGACAGGGCTAAGTCCCAGCTATGGCTACACCTTC
D: TRBD2; J: TRBJ2-1; V: TRBV6-1; size: many; CDR3: CASSLGLAGNNEQFF; DNA: TGTGCCAGCAGTCTCGGACTAGCGGGAAACAATGAGCAGTTCTTC
D: TRBD1; J: TRBJ1-2; V: TRBV5-1; size: NA; CDR3: CASSLPATGGSYGYTF; DNA: TGCGCCAGCAGCTTACCAGCTACAGGGGGCAGCTATGGCTACACCTTC
D: TRBD1; J: TRBJ1-3; V: TRBV12-3/TRBV12-4; size: many; CDR3: CASSPDRAGNTIYF; DNA: TGTGCCAGCAGTCCTGACAGGGCTGGAAACACCATATATTTT
D: NA; J: TRBJ2-3; V: TRBV20-1; size: few; CDR3: CSARDARGRGGTDTQYF; DNA: TGCAGTGCTAGAGATGCGAGGGGGCGGGGGGGCACAGATACGCAGTATTTT
D: NA; J: TRBJ1-1; V: TRBV5-1; size: many; CDR3: CASSVRDSNTEAFF; DNA: TGCGCCAGCAGCGTCCGGGACTCAAACACTGAAGCTTTCTTT
D: TRBD1; J: TRBJ1-2; V: TRBV29-1; size: many; CDR3: CSVTTTGGGDGYTF; DNA: TGCAGCGTTACTACAACAGGGGGCGGTGATGGCTACACCTTC
D: NA; J: TRBJ2-3; V: TRBV28; size: many; CDR3: CASRFASTDTQYF; DNA: TGTGCCAGCAGATTCGCTAGCACAGATACGCAGTATTTT
D: NA; J: TRBJ1-2; V: TRBV5-1; size: few; CDR3: CASSLGRTVYGYTF; DNA: TGCGCCAGCAGCTTGGGTCGGACAGTCTATGGCTACACCTTC
D: TRBD1; J: TRBJ1-2; V: TRBV6-5; size: many; CDR3: CASSYGTGGANYGYTF; DNA: TGTGCCAGCAGTTACGGGACAGGGGGCGCTAACTATGGCTACACCTTC
D: TRBD2; J: TRBJ2-1; V: TRBV11-1; size: many; CDR3: CASSRDSGSSLSGGRQFF; DNA: TGTGCCAGCAGCCGAGATAGCGGGAGCAGTCTTTCGGGCGGCCGGCAGTTCTTC
D: TRBD2; J: TRBJ2-5; V: TRBV7-9; size: many; CDR3: CASSPGLAQTQYF; DNA: TGTGCCAGCAGCCCTGGACTAGCGCAGACCCAGTACTTC
D: TRBD1; J: TRBJ2-7; V: TRBV5-1; size: many; CDR3: CASSWGTASYEQYF; DNA: TGCGCCAGCAGCTGGGGGACAGCCTCCTACGAGCAGTACTTC
D: NA; J: TRBJ2-7; V: TRBV12-5; size: once; CDR3: CASGLGGAPYEQYF; DNA: TGTGCTAGTGGTTTAGGAGGGGCCCCCTACGAGCAGTACTTC
D: TRBD2; J: TRBJ2-5; V: TRBV5-1; size: NA; CDR3: CASTPGGAGETQYF; DNA: TGCGCCAGCACTCCCGGGGGGGCAGGTGAGACCCAGTACTTC
D: TRBD1; J: TRBJ2-3; V: TRBV19; size: many; CDR3: CASHSGQTNTQYF; DNA: TGTGCCAGCCACTCGGGACAGACGAATACGCAGTATTTT
D: NA; J: TRBJ1-4; V: TRBV4-2; size: many; CDR3: CASSQGQENEKLFF; DNA: TGTGCCAGCAGCCAAGGACAGGAGAACGAAAAACTGTTTTTT
D: TRBD1; J: TRBJ2-7; V: TRBV5-6; size: NA; CDR3: CASSSGTGDVSYEQYF; DNA: TGTGCCAGCAGCTCCGGGACAGGCGACGTCTCCTACGAGCAGTACTTC
D: NA; J: TRBJ2-6; V: TRBV6-1; size: few; CDR3: CASSRTGPSSPGANVLTF; DNA: TGTGCCAGCAGCCGGACCGGGCCCAGTTCGCCTGGGGCCAACGTCCTGACTTTC
D: NA; J: TRBJ2-2; V: TRBV6-2/TRBV6-3; size: many; CDR3: CASSLGSVDTGELFF; DNA: TGTGCCAGCAGTTTAGGTTCTGTCGACACCGGGGAGCTGTTTTTT
D: NA; J: TRBJ2-5; V: TRBV21-1; size: many; CDR3: CASSKGAQETQYF; DNA: TGTGCCAGCAGCAAAGGAGCCCAAGAGACCCAGTACTTC
D: NA; J: TRBJ2-7; V: TRBV11-2; size: NA; CDR3: CASSPFNLALGEQYF; DNA: TGTGCCAGCAGCCCCTTCAACCTCGCCTTAGGGGAGCAGTACTTC
D: TRBD2; J: TRBJ2-1; V: TRBV12-3/TRBV12-4; size: NA; CDR3: CTCSLALWGTSGRSEQFF; DNA: TGTACCTGCAGTTTAGCGCTTTGGGGGACTAGCGGGAGGTCTGAGCAGTTCTTC
D: NA; J: TRBJ2-6; V: TRBV19; size: NA; CDR3: CATPHRAGANVLTF; DNA: TGTGCCACCCCTCACAGGGCTGGGGCCAACGTCCTGACTTTC
D: NA; J: TRBJ1-5; V: TRBV6-5; size: many; CDR3: CASSYNPGHWPQHF; DNA: TGTGCCAGCAGTTATAATCCCGGCCACTGGCCCCAGCATTTT
D: TRBD2; J: TRBJ2-1; V: TRBV12-3/TRBV12-4; size: few; CDR3: CASRPRLARPPYNEQFF; DNA: TGTGCCAGCAGACCCCGACTAGCGCGACCCCCCTACAATGAGCAGTTCTTC
D: TRBD2; J: TRBJ2-1; V: TRBV5-1; size: many; CDR3: CASSRGLAGGDNEQFF; DNA: TGCGCCAGCAGCCGGGGACTAGCGGGGGGTGATAATGAGCAGTTCTTC
D: TRBD1; J: TRBJ1-2; V: TRBV6-2/TRBV6-3; size: NA; CDR3: CASSAGTGLSGYTF; DNA: TGTGCCAGCAGTGCCGGGACAGGGCTGAGTGGCTACACCTTC
D: NA; J: TRBJ2-7; V: TRBV6-1; size: many; CDR3: CASSEVGSSYEQYF; DNA: TGTGCCAGCAGTGAAGTAGGGAGCTCCTACGAGCAGTACTTC
D: NA; J: TRBJ1-4; V: TRBV15; size: few; CDR3: CATSRGFYEEARAF; DNA: TGTGCCACCAGCAGAGGTTTTTATGAGGAGGCGCGGGCTTTT
D: TRBD1; J: TRBJ1-2; V: TRBV6-1; size: NA; CDR3: CASSRDRFYGYTF; DNA: TGTGCCAGCAGCCGGGACAGGTTCTATGGCTACACCTTC
D: NA; J: TRBJ1-1; V: TRBV10-3; size: NA; CDR3: CAITSHSGHSNTEAFF; DNA: TGTGCCATAACTTCTCACTCGGGACACTCGAACACTGAAGCTTTCTTT
D: NA; J: TRBJ2-1; V: TRBV5-1; size: NA; CDR3: CATPSAGIGYNEQFF; DNA: TGCGCCACCCCCTCGGCGGGCATTGGGTACAATGAGCAGTTCTTC
D: TRBD2; J: TRBJ2-3; V: TRBV28; size: many; CDR3: CASSFADSSRGLGDTQYF; DNA: TGTGCCAGCAGTTTCGCCGACTCTTCGCGGGGGTTAGGAGATACGCAGTATTTT